A single sample is the source of the 6 T cell receptor beta chains below, sequenced in a study of T cell responses to AZD1222 COVID-19 vaccine. The assay was immunoSEQ multiplex PCR, and TCRdb's table has in-frame clones only and misses some. The sample holds 120,000 or so clones; around 92% are singletons and the top ten take around 1.5%. This specimen consisted of peripheral blood, obtained on day 0 of AZD1222 vaccination. All receptors come from an adult in good health.

The chain links TRBV29-1 to TRBJ2-3; D call uncertain. The CDR3 length is 13 residues. V gave up 5 bases and J gave up 0 bases, with 9 bases separating them. The germline gives CDR1 SQVTM, CDR2 ANQGSEA. The CDR3 coding sequence is TGCAGCGTTCACATCGACAGCACAGATACGCAGTATTTT. Translation gives CSVHIDSTDTQYF.

The chain links TRBV7-6 to TRBJ1-1; D perhaps matches TRBD1 (5 bases). In germline, CDR1 is SGHVS, CDR2 FNYEAQ. The CDR3 has 16 amino acids. With 1 base removed from V and 1 base from J, the gap between germline ends came to 13 bases. CDR3: CASSLGGAGGNTEAFF. The CDR3 DNA is TGTGCCAGCAGCTTAGGGGGCGCGGGAGGGAACACTGAAGCTTTCTTT.

The chain recombines TRBV9 with TRBJ2-2, with 10 bases lining up with TRBD1. Germline V gene sequence: CDR1 SGDLS, CDR2 YYNGEE. The V gene end was trimmed by 0 bases and the J gene end by 5 bases; junction bases not matched to a gene: 13. This CDR3 has 19 residues. The CDR3 protein is CASSVESGTGEFQTGELFF. CDR3 sequence (DNA): TGTGCCAGCAGCGTAGAGTCCGGGACAGGGGAGTTTCAGACCGGGGAGCTGTTTTTT.

V and J are TRBV19 and TRBJ1-1; tentative D call: TRBD1 (5 bases). The CDR3 has 14 residues. V was pared by 4 bases and J by 2 bases, with 11 bases between. Germline lookup yields CDR1 LNHDA and CDR2 SQIVND (reference sequence). CDR3 nucleotide sequence: TGTGCCAGTAGTAGTTCAGGGTTCAACACTGAAGCTTTCTTT. It codes for CASSSSGFNTEAFF. The whole variable domain, filled in from reference TRBV19 and TRBJ1-1, reads DGGITQSPKYLFRKEGQNVTLSCEQNLNHDAMYWYRQDPGQGLRLIYYSQIVNDFQKGDIAEGYSVSREKKESFPLTVTSAQKNPTAFYLCASSSSGFNTEAFFGQGTRLTVV.

CDR3 DNA: TGTGCCAGTAGTATAGTTTCCAGCAATAGCAATCAGCCCCAGCATTTT. Translation: CASSIVSSNSNQPQHF. The gene calls are TRBV19 and TRBJ1-5; D call uncertain. Germline lookup yields CDR1 LNHDA and CDR2 SQIVND (reference sequence). Between the trimmed V and J ends, which lost 1 base and 0 bases, there was a span of 10 bases. The CDR3 spans 16 residues.

The CDR3 sequence is CASSQRRDNYGYTF. DNA for the CDR3: TGTGCCAGCAGCCAAAGGCGGGATAACTATGGCTACACCTTC. V and J are TRBV3-1 (or the pseudogene TRBV3-2) and TRBJ1-2; D is unresolved. V was trimmed by 2 bases and J by 1 base, leaving 8 bases between them. The CDR3 sequence is 14 residues long. CDR1 and CDR2 (germline): LGHDT, YNNKEL (reference sequence).